This T cell receptor beta chain stems from a study of T cell repertoires in cytomegalovirus infection. Across the study: From public TCR beta signatures came an indication of both CMV infection and matching HLA type.

Study results and caveats: Pooled public TCR beta family frequency picked out CMV carriers with the relevant HLA.

The CDR3 runs to 21 residues. Germline V gene sequence: CDR1 MGHRA, CDR2 YSYEKL. V lost 1 base to trimming and J lost 0 bases, with 22 bases between them. In TCRdb, the reads were re-called with MiXCR into one record per CDR3 protein. The sample includes fewer than 700,000 distinct CDR3 sequences, around 24% of them seen just once. Comment on this clonotype: What it recognizes is unknown.

This receptor was taken from a human donor in good health (CMV status not recorded). Some clones in this sample may be carry-over from other donors' samples. The chain carries TRBV4-1 and TRBJ2-6; D possibly corresponds to TRBD1 (6 bases). Specimen: CD8+ T cells from PBMCs. The CDR3 DNA is TGCGCCAGCAGCCAAGCTAGATGGGACACTGGGTGGTCCTCTGGGGCCAACGTCCTGACTTTC. It specifies CASSQARWDTGWSSGANVLTF.